This T cell receptor beta chain appears in the sequencing data of a study of T cell responses to AZD1222 COVID-19 vaccine. Overall study results and limits: Only five to seven AZD1222 recipients were seropositive at baseline. Females outnumbered males among donors, who were mostly white British; clonal diversity was possibly underestimated.

On this clone itself: Its antigen remains unknown.

Sequencing used immunoSEQ multiplex PCR; TCRdb keeps in-frame clones, though not all of them. The table shows 150,000 or so clones, with around 91% occurring only once. The material sequenced was peripheral blood, taken on day 0 of AZD1222 vaccination. The clonotype was recovered from an adult in good health.

Here the CDR3 DNA reads TGTGCCAGCAGTTTCGAGGCGGGCGTCCTGACTTTC. Encoded protein: CASSFEAGVLTF. The chain joins TRBV27 to TRBJ2-6; TRBD2 is a possible D gene (5 bases). The CDR3 is 12 amino acids. V lost 3 bases and J 12 bases, leaving 9 bases between the germline ends. CDR1 and CDR2 from the germline V gene are MNHEY and SMNVEV (reference sequence). The full variable domain, its missing parts supplied by reference TRBV27 and TRBJ2-6, is EAQVTQNPRYLITVTGKKLTVTCSQNMNHEYMSWYRQDPGLGLRQIYYSMNVEVTDKGDVPEGYKVSRKEKRNFPLILESPSPNQTSLYFCASSFEAGVLTFGAGSRLTVL.